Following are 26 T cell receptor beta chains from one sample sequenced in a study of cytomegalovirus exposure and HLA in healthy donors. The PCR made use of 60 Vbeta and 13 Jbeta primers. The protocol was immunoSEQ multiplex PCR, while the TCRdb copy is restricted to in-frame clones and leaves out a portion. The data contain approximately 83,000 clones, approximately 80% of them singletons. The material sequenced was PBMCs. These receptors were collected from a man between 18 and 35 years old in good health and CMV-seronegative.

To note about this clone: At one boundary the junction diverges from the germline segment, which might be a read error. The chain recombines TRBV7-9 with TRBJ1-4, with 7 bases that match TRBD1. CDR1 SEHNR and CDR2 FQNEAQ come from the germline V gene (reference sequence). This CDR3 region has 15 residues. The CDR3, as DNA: TGTTCCAGCAGACTGGGACAGACCTTTAATGAAAAACTGTTTTTT. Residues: CSSRLGQTFNEKLFF.

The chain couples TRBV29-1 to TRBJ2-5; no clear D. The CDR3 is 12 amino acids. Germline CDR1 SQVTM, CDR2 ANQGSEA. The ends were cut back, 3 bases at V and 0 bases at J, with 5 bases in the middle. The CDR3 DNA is TGCAGCGTTGAGGCCAACCAAGAGACCCAGTACTTC. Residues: CSVEANQETQYF.

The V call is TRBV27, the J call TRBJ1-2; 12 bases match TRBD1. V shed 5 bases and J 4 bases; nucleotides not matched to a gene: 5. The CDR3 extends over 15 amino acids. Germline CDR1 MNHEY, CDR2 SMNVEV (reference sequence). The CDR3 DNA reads TGTGCCAGCAGTCCGGGACAGGGGGCGGGCTATGGCTACACCTTC. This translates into CASSPGQGAGYGYTF.

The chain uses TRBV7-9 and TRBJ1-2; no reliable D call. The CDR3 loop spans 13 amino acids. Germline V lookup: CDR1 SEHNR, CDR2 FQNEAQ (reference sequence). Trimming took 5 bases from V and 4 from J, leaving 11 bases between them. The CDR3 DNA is TGTGCCAGCAGCCTAGGAACTACCTATGGCTACACCTTC. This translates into CASSLGTTYGYTF.

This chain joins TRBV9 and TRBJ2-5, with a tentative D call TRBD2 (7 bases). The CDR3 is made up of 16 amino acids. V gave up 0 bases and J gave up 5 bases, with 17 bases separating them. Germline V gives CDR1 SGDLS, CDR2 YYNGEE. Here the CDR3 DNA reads TGTGCCAGCAGCGTAGCTGACGGCAGGGGAGGGGAGACCCAGTACTTC. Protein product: CASSVADGRGGETQYF.

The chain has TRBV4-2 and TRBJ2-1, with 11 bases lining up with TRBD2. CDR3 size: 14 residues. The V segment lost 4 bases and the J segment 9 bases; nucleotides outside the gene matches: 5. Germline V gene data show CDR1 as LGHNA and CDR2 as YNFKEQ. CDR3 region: CASSLSGGASEQFF. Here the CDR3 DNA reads TGTGCCAGCAGCCTTAGCGGGGGGGCGAGTGAGCAGTTCTTC.

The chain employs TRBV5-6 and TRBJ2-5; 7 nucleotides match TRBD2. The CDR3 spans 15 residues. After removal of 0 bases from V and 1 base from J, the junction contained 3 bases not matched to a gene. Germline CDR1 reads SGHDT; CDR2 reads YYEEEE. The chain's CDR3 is CASSLAGTTQETQYF. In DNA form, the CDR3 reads TGTGCCAGCAGCTTGGCCGGGACTACCCAAGAGACCCAGTACTTC.

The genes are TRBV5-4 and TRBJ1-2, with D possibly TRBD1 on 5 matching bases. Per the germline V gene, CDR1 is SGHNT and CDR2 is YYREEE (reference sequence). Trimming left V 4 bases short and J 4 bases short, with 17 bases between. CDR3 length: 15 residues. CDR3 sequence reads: CASSDRNYGAYGYTF. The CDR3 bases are TGTGCCAGCAGCGATCGGAACTATGGGGCCTATGGCTACACCTTC.

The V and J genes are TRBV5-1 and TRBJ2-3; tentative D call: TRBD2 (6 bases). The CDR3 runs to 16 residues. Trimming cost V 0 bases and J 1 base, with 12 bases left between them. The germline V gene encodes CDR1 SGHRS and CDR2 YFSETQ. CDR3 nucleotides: TGCGCCAGCAGCTTGGACGCAGCGGGTCGCACAGATACGCAGTATTTT. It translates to CASSLDAAGRTDTQYF. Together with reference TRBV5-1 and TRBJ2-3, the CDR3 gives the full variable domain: KAGVTQTPRYLIKTRGQQVTLSCSPISGHRSVSWYQQTPGQGLQFLFEYFSETQRNKGNFPGRFSGRQFSNSRSEMNVSTLELGDSALYLCASSLDAAGRTDTQYFGPGTRLTVL.

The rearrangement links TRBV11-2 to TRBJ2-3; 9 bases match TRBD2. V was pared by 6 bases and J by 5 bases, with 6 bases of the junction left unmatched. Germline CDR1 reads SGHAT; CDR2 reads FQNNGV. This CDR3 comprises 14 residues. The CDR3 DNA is TGTGCCAGCAGTTCTAGCGGGGCGCTAGATACGCAGTATTTT. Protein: CASSSSGALDTQYF.

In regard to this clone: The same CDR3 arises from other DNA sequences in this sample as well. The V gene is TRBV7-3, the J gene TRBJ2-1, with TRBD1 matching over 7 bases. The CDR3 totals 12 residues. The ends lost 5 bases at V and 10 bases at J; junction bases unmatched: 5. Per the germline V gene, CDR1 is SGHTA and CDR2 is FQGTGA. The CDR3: CASSDRDREQFF. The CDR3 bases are TGTGCCAGCAGCGACCGGGACAGAGAGCAGTTCTTC.

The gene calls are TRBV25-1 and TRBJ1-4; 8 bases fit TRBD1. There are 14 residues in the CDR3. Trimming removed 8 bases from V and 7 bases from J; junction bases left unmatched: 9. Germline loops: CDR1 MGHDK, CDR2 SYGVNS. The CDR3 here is CASSPPGTGEKLFF. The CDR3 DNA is TGTGCCAGCTCCCCGCCCGGGACAGGTGAAAAACTGTTTTTT.

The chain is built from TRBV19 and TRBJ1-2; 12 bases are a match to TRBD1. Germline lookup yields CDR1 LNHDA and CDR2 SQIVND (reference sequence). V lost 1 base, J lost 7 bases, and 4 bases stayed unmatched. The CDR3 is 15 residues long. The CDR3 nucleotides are TGTGCCAGTAGTATAGGGGACAGGGGGCTAACTGGCTACACCTTC. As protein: CASSIGDRGLTGYTF.

The CDR3 DNA sequence: TGTGCCAGCAGCTTAGCGGGACAGTCTAACTATGGCTACACCTTC. Amino acid sequence: CASSLAGQSNYGYTF. The chain is built from TRBV7-2 and TRBJ1-2; TRBD1 agrees at 7 bases. Germline V CDR1 and CDR2: SGHTA, FQGNSA. There are 15 residues in the CDR3. V lost 0 bases to trimming and J lost 0 bases; unmatched junction nucleotides: 1.

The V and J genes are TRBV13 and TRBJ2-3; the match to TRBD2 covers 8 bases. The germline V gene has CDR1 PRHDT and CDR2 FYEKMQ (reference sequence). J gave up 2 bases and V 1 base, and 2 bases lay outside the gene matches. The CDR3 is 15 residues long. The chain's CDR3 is CASSLAGGNTDTQYF. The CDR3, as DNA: TGTGCCAGCAGCTTAGCGGGGGGGAACACAGATACGCAGTATTTT.

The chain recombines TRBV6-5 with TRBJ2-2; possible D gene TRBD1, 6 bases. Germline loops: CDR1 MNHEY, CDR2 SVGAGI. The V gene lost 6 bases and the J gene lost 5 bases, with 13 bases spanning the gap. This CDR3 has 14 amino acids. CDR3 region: CASRTGTRTGELFF. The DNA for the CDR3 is TGTGCCAGCAGGACCGGGACAAGGACCGGGGAGCTGTTTTTT.

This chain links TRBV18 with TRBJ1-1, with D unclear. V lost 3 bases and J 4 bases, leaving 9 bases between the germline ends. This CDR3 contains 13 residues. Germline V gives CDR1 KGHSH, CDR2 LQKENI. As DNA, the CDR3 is TGTGCCAGCTCACCCCCAGAGGGCACTGAAGCTTTCTTT. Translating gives CASSPPEGTEAFF.

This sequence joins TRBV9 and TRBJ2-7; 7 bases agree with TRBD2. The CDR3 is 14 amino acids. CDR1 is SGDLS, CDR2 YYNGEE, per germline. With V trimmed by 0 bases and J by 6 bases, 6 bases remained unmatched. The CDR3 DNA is TGTGCCAGCAGCGTAGAAACTAGCGCCAGCGAGCAGTACTTC. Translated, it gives CASSVETSASEQYF.

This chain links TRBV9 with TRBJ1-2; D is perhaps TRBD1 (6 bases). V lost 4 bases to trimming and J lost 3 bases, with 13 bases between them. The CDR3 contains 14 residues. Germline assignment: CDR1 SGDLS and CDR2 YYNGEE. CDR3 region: CASSLGGGDYGYTF. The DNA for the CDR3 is TGTGCCAGCAGCCTAGGGGGGGGCGACTATGGCTACACCTTC. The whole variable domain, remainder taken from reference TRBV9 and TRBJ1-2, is DSGVTQTPKHLITATGQRVTLRCSPRSGDLSVYWYQQSLDQGLQFLIQYYNGEERAKGNILERFSAQQFPDLHSELNLSSLELGDSALYFCASSLGGGDYGYTFGSGTRLTVV.

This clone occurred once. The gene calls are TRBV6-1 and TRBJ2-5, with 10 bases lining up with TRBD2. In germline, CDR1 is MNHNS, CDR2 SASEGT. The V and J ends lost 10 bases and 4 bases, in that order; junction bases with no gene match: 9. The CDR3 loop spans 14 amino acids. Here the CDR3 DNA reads TGTGCCACCCTTAGGGCTAGCGGGAGAGAGACCCAGTACTTC. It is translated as CATLRASGRETQYF.

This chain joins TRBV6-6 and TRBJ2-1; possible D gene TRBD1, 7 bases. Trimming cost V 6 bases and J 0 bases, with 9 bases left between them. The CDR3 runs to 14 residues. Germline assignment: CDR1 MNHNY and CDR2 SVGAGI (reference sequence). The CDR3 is CASSQGGSYNEQFF. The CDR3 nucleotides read TGTGCCAGCAGCCAGGGGGGCTCCTACAATGAGCAGTTCTTC.

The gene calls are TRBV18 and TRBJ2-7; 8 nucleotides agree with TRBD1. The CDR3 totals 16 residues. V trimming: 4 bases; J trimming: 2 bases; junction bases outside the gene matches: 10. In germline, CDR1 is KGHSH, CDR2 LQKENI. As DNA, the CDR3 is TGTGCCAGCTCACTACAAGGCACAGGGGGAACCTACGAGCAGTACTTC. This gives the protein CASSLQGTGGTYEQYF.

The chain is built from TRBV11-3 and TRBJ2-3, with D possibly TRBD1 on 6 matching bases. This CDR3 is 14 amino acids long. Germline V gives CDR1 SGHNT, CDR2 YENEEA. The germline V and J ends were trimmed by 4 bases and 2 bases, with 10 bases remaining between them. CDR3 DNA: TGTGCCAGCAGCTCTGGACAGCCCACAGATACGCAGTATTTT. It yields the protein CASSSGQPTDTQYF.

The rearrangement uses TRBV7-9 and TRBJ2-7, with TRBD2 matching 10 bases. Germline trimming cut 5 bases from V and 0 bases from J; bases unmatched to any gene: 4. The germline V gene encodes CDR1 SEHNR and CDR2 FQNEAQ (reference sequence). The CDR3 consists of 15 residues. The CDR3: CASSNSGGDSYEQYF. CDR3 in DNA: TGTGCCAGCAGCAACAGCGGGGGGGACTCCTACGAGCAGTACTTC. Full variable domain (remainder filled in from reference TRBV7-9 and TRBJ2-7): DTGVSQNPRHKITKRGQNVTFRCDPISEHNRLYWYRQTLGQGPEFLTYFQNEAQLEKSRLLSDRFSAERPKGSFSTLEIQRTEQGDSAMYLCASSNSGGDSYEQYFGPGTRLTVT.

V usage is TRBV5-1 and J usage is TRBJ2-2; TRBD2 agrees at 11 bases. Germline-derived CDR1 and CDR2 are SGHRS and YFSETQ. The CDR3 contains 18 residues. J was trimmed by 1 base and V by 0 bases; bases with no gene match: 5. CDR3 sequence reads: CASSLVAGGPLNTGELFF. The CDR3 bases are TGCGCCAGCAGCTTGGTAGCGGGGGGGCCATTGAACACCGGGGAGCTGTTTTTT. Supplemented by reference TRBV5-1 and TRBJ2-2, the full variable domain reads KAGVTQTPRYLIKTRGQQVTLSCSPISGHRSVSWYQQTPGQGLQFLFEYFSETQRNKGNFPGRFSGRQFSNSRSEMNVSTLELGDSALYLCASSLVAGGPLNTGELFFGEGSRLTVL.

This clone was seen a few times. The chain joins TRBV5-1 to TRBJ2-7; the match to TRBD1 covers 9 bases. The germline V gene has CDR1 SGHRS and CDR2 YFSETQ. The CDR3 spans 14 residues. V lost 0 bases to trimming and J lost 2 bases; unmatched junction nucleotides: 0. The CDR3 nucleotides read TGCGCCAGCAGCTTGGGACAGGGGGCCTACGAGCAGTACTTC. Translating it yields CASSLGQGAYEQYF.